This TCR beta chain was recorded in a study of shared clonotypes between healthy human individuals. Subsets obtained from CD4+ cells comprised CD45RA+ naive and CD45RA-negative memory cells. Looked up from germline, CDR1 is SGHRS and CDR2 is YFSETQ. The CDR3 is 13 amino acids. V gave up 6 bases and J gave up 6 bases; unmatched junction bases: 5. Clones were sequenced by immunoSEQ multiplex PCR, and TCRdb holds only the in-frame ones, with some missing. The data contain 2,500,000 or so clones, about 92% of them singletons. This sequence originates from a man aged 18 to 30 in good health. Specimen: naive CD4+ T cells sorted from blood. Indicated subset: CD45RA+ positively selected. This chain links TRBV5-1 with TRBJ2-7; 11 bases are shared with TRBD1. CDR3 in DNA: TGCGCCAGCACGGACAGGGGGCCAGGCGAGCAGTACTTC. Its translation is CASTDRGPGEQYF.